Each of the 3 T cell receptor beta chains below was sequenced from the same sample in a study of early T cells in non-severe SARS-CoV-2 infection. TCRdb re-analysed the 5' RACE reads in MiXCR, keeping a single row per CDR3 protein. The top ten clones hold roughly 10% of a sample with roughly 70,000 distinct CDR3 sequences, less than 20% of them seen once. Here the sequenced sample was whole blood, taken at baseline. These receptors were collected from an adult who was a healthcare worker with PCR-confirmed SARS-CoV-2 infection or an uninfected control (not recorded which).

The chain carries TRBV11-3 and TRBJ2-1; maybe TRBD1 (7 bases). V lost 5 bases and J 0 bases, leaving 11 bases between the germline ends. This CDR3 is built from 15 residues. Per germline, CDR1 SGHNT and CDR2 YENEEA. The CDR3 region is CASSGGDSSYNEQFF. The CDR3 bases are TGTGCCAGCAGCGGAGGGGACAGCTCCTACAATGAGCAGTTCTTC. Complete variable domain (other parts from reference TRBV11-3 and TRBJ2-1): EAGVVQSPRYKIIEKKQPVAFWCNPISGHNTLYWYLQNLGQGPELLIRYENEEAVDDSQLPKDRFSAERLKGVDSTLKIQPAELGDSAVYLCASSGGDSSYNEQFFGPGTRLTVL.

The V and J genes are TRBV29-1 and TRBJ1-3; D ambiguous. V lost 5 bases, J lost 0 bases, and 11 bases lay in between. Germline CDR1 reads SQVTM; CDR2 reads ANQGSEA. The CDR3 extends over 14 amino acids. CDR3 bases: TGCAGCGTTCAAGGAGGAAACTCTGGAAACACCATATATTTT. Translated, it gives CSVQGGNSGNTIYF. Using reference TRBV29-1 and TRBJ1-3 for the parts outside the CDR3, the full variable domain is SAVISQKPSRDICQRGTSLTIQCQVDSQVTMMFWYRQQPGQSLTLIATANQGSEATYESGFVIDKFPISRPNLTFSTLTVSNMSPEDSSIYLCSVQGGNSGNTIYFGEGSWLTVV.

J is TRBJ2-1 and V is TRBV11-2, with TRBD1 matching 7 bases. The germline V gene has CDR1 SGHAT and CDR2 FQNNGV. The CDR3 contains 15 residues. Trimming took 5 bases from V and 6 from J; bases not matched to a gene: 10. DNA for the CDR3: TGTGCCAGCAGCCCGAGGACAGGTGGGGGCAATGAGCAGTTCTTC. Translation: CASSPRTGGGNEQFF. The entire variable domain, with the rest obtained from reference TRBV11-2 and TRBJ2-1, is as follows: EAGVAQSPRYKIIEKRQSVAFWCNPISGHATLYWYQQILGQGPKLLIQFQNNGVVDDSQLPKDRFSAERLKGVDSTLKIQPAKLEDSAVYLCASSPRTGGGNEQFFGPGTRLTVL.